This T cell receptor beta chain emerged from a study of cytotoxic CD8 clonotypes in ibrutinib-treated CLL. Overall study: The subjects consisted of roughly twelve relapsed/refractory and roughly 15 treatment-naive individuals, with fewer than 18 IGHV unmutated.

Clones were sequenced by immunoSEQ multiplex PCR, and TCRdb holds only the in-frame ones, with some missing. The sample contains about 120,000 clones, approximately 58% of which appear only once. V lost 5 bases and J lost 4; bases outside the gene matches: 9. This CDR3 spans 14 amino acids. CDR1 SGHTS and CDR2 YDEGEE come from the germline V gene. This clone was observed a handful of times. The chain has TRBV5-8 and TRBJ2-7, with TRBD1 matching over 7 bases. The sequence came from a human donor with chronic lymphocytic leukemia. The input for sequencing was PBMCs, taken after 24 months of ibrutinib treatment. DNA for the CDR3: TGTGCCAGCAGTTTAGACAGGGTTCTGTACGAGCAGTACTTC. Translation: CASSLDRVLYEQYF.